This T cell receptor (beta chain) was obtained from a study of cytomegalovirus exposure and HLA in healthy donors. Whole-study findings and limits: Presence/absence analyses supposed approximately even sequencing depth among donors.

This CDR3 comprises 14 residues. V dropped 5 bases and J dropped 0 bases, with 10 bases sitting between them. Germline V gene data show CDR1 as SGHAT and CDR2 as FQNNGV. Comment on this clone: Its antigen is currently unknown.

This PCR relied on a set of 60 Vbeta primers and 13 Jbeta primers. Clones were sequenced by immunoSEQ multiplex PCR, and TCRdb holds only the in-frame ones, with some missing. The sample totals some 76,000 clones. The sequence was collected from a middle-aged man in good health and CMV-seronegative. The rearrangement links TRBV11-2 to TRBJ2-5; D call uncertain. Sequenced sample: PBMCs. In DNA, the CDR3 is TGTGCCAGCAGCCCTACCCGGTACCAAGAGACCCAGTACTTC. Its translation is CASSPTRYQETQYF.